A single sample gave rise to the 11 T cell receptor beta chains below, sequenced in a study of cytomegalovirus exposure and HLA in healthy donors. Primers included in the PCR were 60 Vbeta and 13 Jbeta primers. TCRdb's table, derived via immunoSEQ multiplex PCR, lists solely in-frame clones and lacks some. The sample includes 150,000 or so clones, roughly 80% of them seen just once. The sample was PBMCs. All receptors come from a man between 18 and 35 years old in good health and CMV-seropositive.

This chain connects TRBV19 to TRBJ1-2; possibly TRBD1 for D (5 bases). The CDR3 length is 19 residues. Trimming stripped 3 bases from V and 0 bases from J, with 23 bases between. Germline loops: CDR1 LNHDA, CDR2 SQIVND (reference sequence). CDR3 bases: TGTGCCAGTAGTATCCCCGTTTGGCAGGGTCGCTCTACTAACTATGGCTACACCTTC. This sequence encodes CASSIPVWQGRSTNYGYTF.

This clone appeared a few times. The rearrangement links TRBV9 to TRBJ1-1, with 7 bases matching TRBD1. CDR1 is SGDLS and CDR2 is YYNGEE in the germline V gene. Unmatched junction bases numbered 3, after V lost 0 bases and J lost 4 bases. The length of the CDR3 is 14 residues. DNA of the CDR3: TGTGCCAGCAGCGTAGGGTCAGGGGGCACTGAAGCTTTCTTT. Translated, it gives CASSVGSGGTEAFF.

This clone was detected only once. The gene calls are TRBV28 and TRBJ2-5; D unclear. V lost 6 bases to trimming and J lost 5 bases, with 7 bases between them. Germline V lookup: CDR1 MDHEN, CDR2 SYDVKM. CDR3 length equals 11 residues. The CDR3 DNA follows: TGTGCCAGCAGACTCTGGGAGACCCAGTACTTC. Amino acids: CASRLWETQYF.

V and J are TRBV4-1 and TRBJ2-5, with TRBD1 as a possible D gene (6 bases). Germline CDR1 and CDR2: MGHRA and YSYEKL. CDR3 length: 13 amino acids. V lost 3 bases to trimming and J lost 3 bases, with 8 bases between them. In nucleotides, the CDR3 is TGCGCCAGCAGCCACAGGGGTGAAGAGACCCAGTACTTC. It specifies CASSHRGEETQYF.

The chain employs TRBV18 and TRBJ1-1; D ambiguous. The germline V gene has CDR1 KGHSH and CDR2 LQKENI. The CDR3 is made up of 17 amino acids. V gave up 3 bases and J gave up 1 base, with 18 bases separating them. The chain's CDR3 is CASSPFRTRDKNTEAFF. In DNA, the CDR3 is TGTGCCAGCTCACCTTTCCGGACGCGGGATAAGAACACTGAAGCTTTCTTT.

Concerning this clone itself: The final CDR3 position lacks the conserved phenylalanine or tryptophan, pointing to a likely read error. The CDR3 loop reads CASSDGTNSPLHL. CDR3 DNA: TGTGCCAGCAGTGACGGGACTAATTCACCCCTCCACCTT. V is TRBV2 and J is TRBJ1-6, with D perhaps matching TRBD1 (5 bases). With 3 bases removed from V and 6 bases from J, the gap between germline ends came to 6 bases. The V gene's germline CDR1 is SNHLY and CDR2 FYNNEI. This CDR3 region has 13 residues.

The chain joins TRBV5-1 to TRBJ1-1; D is perhaps TRBD1 (5 bases). Deletions cut 1 base from V and 4 bases from J, with 8 bases between. The CDR3 is 13 residues long. CDR1 is SGHRS, CDR2 YFSETQ, per germline. The chain's CDR3 is CASSLQGVTEAFF. CDR3 sequence (DNA): TGCGCCAGCAGCTTGCAAGGGGTCACTGAAGCTTTCTTT.

CDR3 residues: CASSPSGRAYEQYF. The DNA of the CDR3 is TGTGCCAGTAGTCCCTCGGGGAGGGCCTACGAGCAGTACTTC. This chain joins TRBV19 and TRBJ2-7; TRBD2 matches 7 bases. CDR3 size: 14 residues. Trimming took 5 bases from V and 2 from J; bases not matched to a gene: 6. Germline V CDR1 and CDR2: LNHDA, SQIVND (reference sequence).

Details on this clone: The CDR3 does not close with the conserved phenylalanine or tryptophan, likely indicating a read error. The rearrangement links TRBV6-1 to TRBJ1-6, with unresolved D. The CDR3 has 13 residues. The germline V gene encodes CDR1 MNHNS and CDR2 SASEGT. V was trimmed by 5 bases and J by 6 bases, leaving 8 bases between them. In DNA form, the CDR3 reads TGTGCCAGCAGTCCCGAGGGTAATTCACCCCTCCACCTT. Protein product: CASSPEGNSPLHL.

The V call is TRBV4-1, the J call TRBJ1-3; D possibly corresponds to TRBD1 (5 bases). This CDR3 contains 20 residues. Germline CDR1 MGHRA, CDR2 YSYEKL. V was clipped by 0 bases and J by 0 bases, with 21 bases between them. The CDR3 DNA is TGCGCCAGCAGCCAAGATGGGGCGGGAGGAGGGATTTACTCTGGAAACACCATATATTTT. Translated: CASSQDGAGGGIYSGNTIYF.

The genes are TRBV4-2 and TRBJ2-1; unclear D gene. The germline V gene encodes CDR1 LGHNA and CDR2 YNFKEQ. The CDR3 consists of 16 residues. The V gene lost 4 bases and the J gene lost 5 bases, with 18 bases spanning the gap. The CDR3 reads CASSPILSATNNEQFF. In DNA, the CDR3 is TGTGCCAGCAGCCCAATCTTGAGCGCCACGAACAATGAGCAGTTCTTC.